The T cell receptor beta chain under discussion was sequenced for a study of naive and memory T cell subsets (dated by TCRdb to 2015 to 2018). A note on the overall study: Sorted naive and memory T cell subsets from peripheral blood were analyzed in the study using a UMI-based, open-source pipeline for TCR alpha and beta sequencing. RNA was DNase-treated and reverse transcribed with TCR constant-region primers, mostly using SuperScript III. Complete agreement was observed between the functional CMV T cell responses and the IgG serology results.

On this clonotype itself: Its antigen specificity is not known. No base quality values were provided; no much bigger clone lies one nucleotide off.

As encoded in the germline V gene, CDR1 is SNHLY while CDR2 is FYNNEI. Counted from cysteine to phenylalanine, this CDR3 has 13 amino acids. Only the CDR3 DNA stays, 39 bases, in frame from base 1. V lost 8 bases and J lost 5 bases; the stretch between them is 16 bases long. Separate amplification of TCR alpha and beta chain libraries was performed from the second PCR step onward. Donor CMV status was determined by IFNgamma production from CD4+ T cells after overnight stimulation of fresh PBMCs with CMV viral lysate. Using Miltenyi beads, CD4 T cells were first positively selected, and CD8 T cells were then positively selected from the CD4-negative fraction. Cells were stained for CD3, CD4, CD8, CD45RA, CD27 and a live/dead dye and were sorted on a BD Aria II into four subsets based on CD45RA and CD27. Effector memory cells were sorted as CD45RA-CD27-, whereas EMRA cells were sorted as CD45RA+CD27-. A few healthy volunteers provided blood, and the blood of each volunteer was split into CD4 and CD8 T cells and then into four differentiation subsets. About 120 ml of peripheral blood was taken from each donor, and PBMC were separated by density-gradient centrifugation on Ficoll-Paque PLUS. Sorted cells were lysed in RLT buffer, after which RNA was extracted using a Qiagen RNeasy kit and stored at -80 degrees C.

The library relied on UMI-ligation and nested PCR. The beta constant-region primer consisted of an equimolar mixture of two oligonucleotides that together covered TRBC1 and TRBC2. A single-stranded oligonucleotide carrying the SP2 primer and a 12-nucleotide UMI was ligated to the 3' end of the cDNA by T4 RNA ligase 1. Four rounds of PCR were used to amplify ligated cDNA, with nested alpha and beta constant-region primers being used together with the SP2 primer. The ligation reaction was kept at 16 degrees C for about 18-24 hours. To avoid over-amplification, PCR2 was usually performed as a SYBR Green qPCR and halted once a predetermined threshold was reached. Every purification after the first one was done using Agencourt AMPure XP magnetic beads. Libraries were quantified by Qubit and checked on a TapeStation, with a main peak expected near 650 bp. Pooled libraries were sequenced on an Illumina MiSeq with v2 2x251 paired-end kits, typically giving roughly 0.95-2 million reads per sample. Libraries were pooled at around 4 nM per sample, and roughly 4.5-8% PhiX was added to improve cluster recognition. The paper's data handling went like this. V and J genes were assigned to Demultiplexor-processed FASTQ reads by Decombinator through tag matching, with a single base-pair mismatch being allowed. Collapsinator relied on UMIs to fix sequencing errors as well as frequency errors caused by PCR heterogeneity. TCRs were translated and CDR3s were extracted from the conserved cysteine to the FGXG phenylalanine by CDR3Translator, with non-productive sequences being flagged. Gini, Shannon entropy and inverse Simpson indices were calculated on repertoires subsampled to equal numbers of UMI-defined TCRs. Within the linear range, a power law was fitted to clonotype abundance distributions using maximum likelihood. For one naive CD8 sample, the pipeline and MIGEC produced similar UMI counts, unique TCR numbers and clonal distributions. The repertoires were searched for 7,322 CMV-associated CDR3 sequences that had been compiled from VDJdb and a published dataset. The public reads were reanalyzed by TCRdb: fastp trimming at Q25, MiXCR alignment, in-frame beta chains only. Each entry is one CDR3 protein sequence, shown with its most common DNA and genes. The V and J calls here are based on TCRdb, not the publication. The sample includes more than 35,000 distinct CDR3 sequences, with more than 10% observed a single time. Of the sample, under 25% is held by the ten largest clones.

Overall results and qualifications from the work: RNA-based TCR counts may be influenced by expression changes linked to T cell activation and differentiation. The repertoire findings for the naive and memory subsets could not be validated, as no ground truth was available. After error correction, over 90% of naive TCR sequences appeared only once, giving much steeper abundance distributions than memory subsets. Gini index rose and Shannon and inverse Simpson diversity fell from naive through CM, EM and EMRA in both CD4 and CD8 cells. The abundance of TCRs followed a power law with an exponent that differed between naive and memory subsets yet stayed consistent across the three individuals. Single alpha or beta chain sequences, rather than paired alpha/beta receptors, were used to define clonotypes.

The receptor was isolated from a human donor in good health. Sequenced input: effector memory CD4+ T cells from blood. What the cell subset or site label conveys for this sample: effector memory, CD45RA- CD27-. The chain is encoded by TRBV2 joined to TRBJ2-7; possibly the D gene is TRBD2, per 6 matching bases. In nucleotide form, the sequence is TGTGCCAGCGGTGGGACTTTTAACAACGAGCAGTACTTC. Its translation is CASGGTFNNEQYF.